One TCR beta chain is described in this entry. The record originates from a study of T cell responses to AZD1222 COVID-19 vaccine. Sequenced by immunoSEQ multiplex PCR; TCRdb stores in-frame clones only, minus some. The data hold 150,000 to 200,000 clones, with approximately 93% observed a single time. Germline V CDR1 and CDR2: LNHDA, SQIVND (reference sequence). The CDR3 contains 13 residues. V shed 7 bases and J shed 7 bases, with 13 bases lying between them. The starting material was peripheral blood, obtained on day 0 of AZD1222 vaccination. J is TRBJ1-4 and V is TRBV19; perhaps TRBD1 as D (5 bases). The clonotype comes from an adult in good health. The CDR3 spells CASTGQAREKLFF. The CDR3 DNA follows: TGTGCCAGTACGGGGCAGGCTCGTGAAAAACTGTTTTTT.